Sequencing of this T cell receptor (beta chain) was carried out in a study of human T cells and chemical hapten exposure. This CDR3 spans 12 amino acids. V dropped 6 bases and J dropped 3 bases, with 9 bases sitting between them. Germline V gene data show CDR1 as SEHNR and CDR2 as FQNEAQ (reference sequence). Time point given: pre-sensitization, week 0. Regarding treatment: therapeutic diphenylcyclopropenone sensitization with weekly scalp DPC. The study's library attached unique molecular identifiers to single cDNA molecules. TCRdb reprocessed the RACE reads via MiXCR and lists one record per CDR3 protein. The data show some 38,000 distinct CDR3 sequences, with about 7.6% seen just once and over 1% held by the top ten. This clonotype was detected many times.

The J gene is TRBJ2-7, the V gene TRBV7-9; no definite D call. The source is a woman aged 45 to 65 with alopecia areata. Some clones in this sample may be carry-over from other donors' samples. The specimen comprised whole blood, sampled in connection with sensitization to the hapten diphenylcyclopropenone (DPC). CDR3 protein: CASSFTVYEQYF. The CDR3 DNA follows: TGTGCCAGCAGTTTTACAGTCTACGAGCAGTACTTC.